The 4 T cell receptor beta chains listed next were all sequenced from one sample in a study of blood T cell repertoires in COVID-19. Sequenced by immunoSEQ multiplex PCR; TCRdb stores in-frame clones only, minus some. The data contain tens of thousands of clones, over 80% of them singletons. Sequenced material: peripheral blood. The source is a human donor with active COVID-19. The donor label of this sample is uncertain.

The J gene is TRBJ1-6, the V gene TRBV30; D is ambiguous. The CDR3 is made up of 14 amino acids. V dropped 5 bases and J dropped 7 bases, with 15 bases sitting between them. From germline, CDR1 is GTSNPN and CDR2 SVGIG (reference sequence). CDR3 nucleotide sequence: TGTGCCTGGTTGGGGAGGATCGGGAATTCACCCCTCCACTTT. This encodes CAWLGRIGNSPLHF.

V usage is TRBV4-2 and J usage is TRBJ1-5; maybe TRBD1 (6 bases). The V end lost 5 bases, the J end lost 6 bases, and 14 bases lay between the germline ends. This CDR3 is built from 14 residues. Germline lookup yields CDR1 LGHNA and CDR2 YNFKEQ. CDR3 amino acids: CASSSRGGGQPQHF. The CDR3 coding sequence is TGTGCCAGCAGCTCAAGGGGGGGTGGTCAGCCCCAGCATTTT.

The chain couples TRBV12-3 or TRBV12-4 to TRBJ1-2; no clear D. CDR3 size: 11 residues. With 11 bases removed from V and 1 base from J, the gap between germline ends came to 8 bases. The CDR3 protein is CASHSNYGYTF. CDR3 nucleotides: TGTGCCTCCCACAGTAACTATGGCTACACCTTC.

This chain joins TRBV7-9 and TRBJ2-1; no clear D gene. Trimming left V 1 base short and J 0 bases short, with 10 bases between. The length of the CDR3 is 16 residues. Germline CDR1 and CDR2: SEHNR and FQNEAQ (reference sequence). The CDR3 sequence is CASSLGSHSSYNEQFF. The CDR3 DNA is TGTGCCAGCAGCTTAGGCAGTCATTCCTCCTACAATGAGCAGTTCTTC. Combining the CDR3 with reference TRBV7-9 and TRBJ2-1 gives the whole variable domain DTGVSQNPRHKITKRGQNVTFRCDPISEHNRLYWYRQTLGQGPEFLTYFQNEAQLEKSRLLSDRFSAERPKGSFSTLEIQRTEQGDSAMYLCASSLGSHSSYNEQFFGPGTRLTVL.